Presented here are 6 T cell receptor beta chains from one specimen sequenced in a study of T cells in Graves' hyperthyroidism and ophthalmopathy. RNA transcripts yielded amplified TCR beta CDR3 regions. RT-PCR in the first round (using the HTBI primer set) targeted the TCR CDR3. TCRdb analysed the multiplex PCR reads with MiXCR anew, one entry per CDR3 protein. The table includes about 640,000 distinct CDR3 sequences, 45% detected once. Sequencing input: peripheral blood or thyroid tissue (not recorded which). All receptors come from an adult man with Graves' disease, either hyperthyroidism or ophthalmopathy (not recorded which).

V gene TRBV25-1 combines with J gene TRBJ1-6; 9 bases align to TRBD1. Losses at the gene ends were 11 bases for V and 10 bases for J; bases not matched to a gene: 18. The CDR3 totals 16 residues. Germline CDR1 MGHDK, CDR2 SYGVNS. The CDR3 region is CAWSVNLGQGRSPLHF. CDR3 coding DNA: TGTGCCTGGAGTGTAAATCTGGGACAGGGACGATCACCCCTCCACTTT.

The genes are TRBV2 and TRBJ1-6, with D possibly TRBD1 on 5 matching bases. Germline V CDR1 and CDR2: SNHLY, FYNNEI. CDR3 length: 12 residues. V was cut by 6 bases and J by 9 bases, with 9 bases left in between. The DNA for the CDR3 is TGTGCCAGCAGAGAGACAGCTTCACCCCTCCACTTT. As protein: CASRETASPLHF.

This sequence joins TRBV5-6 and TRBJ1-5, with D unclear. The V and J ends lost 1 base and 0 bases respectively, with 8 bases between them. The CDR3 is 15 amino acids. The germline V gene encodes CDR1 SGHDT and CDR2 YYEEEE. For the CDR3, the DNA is TGTGCCAGCAGCTTGAGAGGGTTTAGCAATCAGCCCCAGCATTTT. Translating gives CASSLRGFSNQPQHF.

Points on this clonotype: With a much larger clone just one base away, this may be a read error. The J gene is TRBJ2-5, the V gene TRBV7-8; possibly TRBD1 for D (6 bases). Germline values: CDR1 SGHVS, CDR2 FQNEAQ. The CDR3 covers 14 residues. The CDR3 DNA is TGTGCCGGCAGAGCTAACAGGGTGCGGGAGACCCAGTACTTC. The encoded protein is CAGRANRVRETQYF.

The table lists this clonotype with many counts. CDR3 sequence (DNA): TGCGCCAGCAGCCCCAGACAGGGGAATTACGGCTACACCTTC. It yields the protein CASSPRQGNYGYTF. J is TRBJ1-2 and V is TRBV5-1; the match to TRBD1 covers 8 bases. J gave up 8 bases and V 4 bases, and 10 bases lay outside the gene matches. Germline assignment: CDR1 SGHRS and CDR2 YFSETQ. The CDR3 covers 14 residues. Supplemented by reference TRBV5-1 and TRBJ1-2, the full variable domain reads KAGVTQTPRYLIKTRGQQVTLSCSPISGHRSVSWYQQTPGQGLQFLFEYFSETQRNKGNFPGRFSGRQFSNSRSEMNVSTLELGDSALYLCASSPRQGNYGYTFGSGTRLTVV.

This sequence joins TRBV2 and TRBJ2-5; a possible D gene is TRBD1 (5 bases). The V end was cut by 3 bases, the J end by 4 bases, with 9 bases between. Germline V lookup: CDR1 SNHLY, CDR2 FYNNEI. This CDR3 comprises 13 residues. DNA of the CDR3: TGTGCCAGCAGTGAGGGGCTTAGAGAGACCCAGTACTTC. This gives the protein CASSEGLRETQYF.